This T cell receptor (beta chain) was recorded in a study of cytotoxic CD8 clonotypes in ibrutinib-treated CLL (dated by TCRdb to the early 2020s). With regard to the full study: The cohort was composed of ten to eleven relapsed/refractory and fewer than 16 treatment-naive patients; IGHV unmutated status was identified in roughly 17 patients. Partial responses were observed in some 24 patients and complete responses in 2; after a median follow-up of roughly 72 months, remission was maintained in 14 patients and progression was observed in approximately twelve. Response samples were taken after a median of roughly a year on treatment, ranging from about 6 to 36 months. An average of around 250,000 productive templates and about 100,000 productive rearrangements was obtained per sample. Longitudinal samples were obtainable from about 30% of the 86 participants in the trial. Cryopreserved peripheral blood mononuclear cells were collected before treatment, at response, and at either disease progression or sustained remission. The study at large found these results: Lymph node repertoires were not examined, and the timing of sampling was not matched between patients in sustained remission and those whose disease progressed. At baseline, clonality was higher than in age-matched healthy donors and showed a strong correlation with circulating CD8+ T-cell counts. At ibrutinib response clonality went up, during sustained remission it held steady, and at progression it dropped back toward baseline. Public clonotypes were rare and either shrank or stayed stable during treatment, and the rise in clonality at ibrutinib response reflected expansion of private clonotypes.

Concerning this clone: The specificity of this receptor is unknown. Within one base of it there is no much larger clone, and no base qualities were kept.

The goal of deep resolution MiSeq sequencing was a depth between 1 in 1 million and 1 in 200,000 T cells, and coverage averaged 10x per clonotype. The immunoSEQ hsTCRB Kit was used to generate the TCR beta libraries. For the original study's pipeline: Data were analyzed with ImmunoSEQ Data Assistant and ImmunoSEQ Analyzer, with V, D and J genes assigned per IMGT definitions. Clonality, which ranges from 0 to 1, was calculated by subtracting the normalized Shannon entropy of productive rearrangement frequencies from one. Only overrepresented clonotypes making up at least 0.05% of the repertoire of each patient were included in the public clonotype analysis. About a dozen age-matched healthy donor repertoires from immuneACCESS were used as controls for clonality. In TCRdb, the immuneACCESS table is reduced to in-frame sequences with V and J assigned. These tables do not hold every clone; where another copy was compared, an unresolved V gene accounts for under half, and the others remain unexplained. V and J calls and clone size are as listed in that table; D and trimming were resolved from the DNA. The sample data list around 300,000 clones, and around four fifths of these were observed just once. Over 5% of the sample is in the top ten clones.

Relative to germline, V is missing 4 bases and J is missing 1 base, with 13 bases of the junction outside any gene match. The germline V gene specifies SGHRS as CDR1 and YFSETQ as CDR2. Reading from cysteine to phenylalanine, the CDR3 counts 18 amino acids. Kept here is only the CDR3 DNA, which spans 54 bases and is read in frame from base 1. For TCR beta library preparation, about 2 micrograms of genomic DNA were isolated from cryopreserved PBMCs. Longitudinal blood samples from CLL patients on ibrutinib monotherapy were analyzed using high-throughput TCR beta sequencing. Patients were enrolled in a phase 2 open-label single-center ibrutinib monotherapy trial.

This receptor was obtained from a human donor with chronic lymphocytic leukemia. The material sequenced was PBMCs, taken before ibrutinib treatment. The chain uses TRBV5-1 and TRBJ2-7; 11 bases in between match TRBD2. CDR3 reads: CASSALAGGGLGSYEQYF. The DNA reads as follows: TGCGCCAGCAGCGCGCTAGCGGGAGGTGGATTAGGATCCTACGAGCAGTACTTC. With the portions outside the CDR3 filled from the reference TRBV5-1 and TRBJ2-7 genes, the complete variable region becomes KAGVTQTPRYLIKTRGQQVTLSCSPISGHRSVSWYQQTPGQGLQFLFEYFSETQRNKGNFPGRFSGRQFSNSRSEMNVSTLELGDSALYLCASSALAGGGLGSYEQYFGPGTRLTVT.